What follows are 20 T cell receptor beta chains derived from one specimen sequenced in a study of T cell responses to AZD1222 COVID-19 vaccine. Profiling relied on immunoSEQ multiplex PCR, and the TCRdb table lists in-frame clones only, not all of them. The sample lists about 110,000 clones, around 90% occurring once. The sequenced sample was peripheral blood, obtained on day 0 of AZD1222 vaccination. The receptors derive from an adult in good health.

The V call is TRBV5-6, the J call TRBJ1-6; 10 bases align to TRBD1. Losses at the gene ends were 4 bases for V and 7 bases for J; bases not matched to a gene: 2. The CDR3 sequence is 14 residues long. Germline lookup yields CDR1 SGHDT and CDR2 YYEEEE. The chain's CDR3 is CASSRDRGNSPLHF. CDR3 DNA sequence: TGTGCCAGCAGCCGGGACAGGGGAAATTCACCCCTCCACTTT.

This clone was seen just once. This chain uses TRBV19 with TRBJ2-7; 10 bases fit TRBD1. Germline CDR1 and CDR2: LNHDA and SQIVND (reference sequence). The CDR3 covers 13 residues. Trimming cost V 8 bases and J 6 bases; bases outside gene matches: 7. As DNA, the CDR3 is TGTGCCAGTCGAGGGACAGGGGAGGGCGAGCAGTACTTC. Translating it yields CASRGTGEGEQYF.

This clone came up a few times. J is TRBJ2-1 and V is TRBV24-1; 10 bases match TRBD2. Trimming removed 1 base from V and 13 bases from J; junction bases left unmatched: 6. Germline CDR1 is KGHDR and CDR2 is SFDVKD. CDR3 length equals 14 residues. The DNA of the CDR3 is TGTGCCACCAGTGATTTTCGGCTAGCGGGAGTTCAGTTCTTC. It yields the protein CATSDFRLAGVQFF.

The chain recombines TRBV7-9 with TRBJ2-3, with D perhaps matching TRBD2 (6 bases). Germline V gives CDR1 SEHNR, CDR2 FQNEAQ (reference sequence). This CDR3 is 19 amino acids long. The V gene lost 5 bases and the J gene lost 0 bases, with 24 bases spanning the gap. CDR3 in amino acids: CASSPSRGSIPASTDTQYF. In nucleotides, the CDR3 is TGTGCCAGCAGCCCCTCCCGGGGGAGTATACCCGCTAGCACAGATACGCAGTATTTT.

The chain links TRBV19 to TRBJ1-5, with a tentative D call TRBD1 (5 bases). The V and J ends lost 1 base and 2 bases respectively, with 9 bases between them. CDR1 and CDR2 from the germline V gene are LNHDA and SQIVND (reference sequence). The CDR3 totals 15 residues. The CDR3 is CASSIVGGGNQPQHF. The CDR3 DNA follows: TGTGCCAGTAGTATAGTCGGGGGTGGCAATCAGCCCCAGCATTTT.

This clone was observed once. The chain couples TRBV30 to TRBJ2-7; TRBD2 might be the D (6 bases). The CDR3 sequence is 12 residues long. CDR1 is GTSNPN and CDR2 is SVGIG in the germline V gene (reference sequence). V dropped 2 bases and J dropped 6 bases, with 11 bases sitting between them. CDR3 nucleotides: TGTGCCTGGAGTCACGGGGGAAGCGAGCAGTACTTC. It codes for CAWSHGGSEQYF.

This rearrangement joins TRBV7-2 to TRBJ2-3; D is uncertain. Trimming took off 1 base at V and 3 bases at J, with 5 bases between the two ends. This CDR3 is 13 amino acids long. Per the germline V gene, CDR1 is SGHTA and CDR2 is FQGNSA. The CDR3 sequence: CASSLEGTDTQYF. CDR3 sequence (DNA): TGTGCCAGCAGCTTAGAAGGAACAGATACGCAGTATTTT.

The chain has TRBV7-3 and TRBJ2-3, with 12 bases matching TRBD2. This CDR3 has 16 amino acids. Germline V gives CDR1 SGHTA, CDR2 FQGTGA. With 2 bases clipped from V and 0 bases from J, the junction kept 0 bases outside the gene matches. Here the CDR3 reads CASSLGTSGSTDTQYF. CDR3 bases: TGTGCCAGCAGCTTAGGGACTAGCGGGAGCACAGATACGCAGTATTTT. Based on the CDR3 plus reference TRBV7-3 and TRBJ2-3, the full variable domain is GAGVSQTPSNKVTEKGKYVELRCDPISGHTALYWYRQSLGQGPEFLIYFQGTGAADDSGLPNDRFFAVRPEGSVSTLKIQRTERGDSAVYLCASSLGTSGSTDTQYFGPGTRLTVL.

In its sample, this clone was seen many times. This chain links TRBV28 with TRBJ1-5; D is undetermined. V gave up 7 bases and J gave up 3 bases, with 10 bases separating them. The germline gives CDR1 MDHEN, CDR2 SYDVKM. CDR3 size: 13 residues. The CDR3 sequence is CASNYGVNQPQHF. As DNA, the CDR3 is TGTGCCAGCAACTATGGGGTCAATCAGCCCCAGCATTTT.

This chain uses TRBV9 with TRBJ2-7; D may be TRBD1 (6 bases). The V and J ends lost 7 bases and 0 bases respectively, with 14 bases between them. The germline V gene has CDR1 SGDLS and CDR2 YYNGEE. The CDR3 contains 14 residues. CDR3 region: CASEQGDNSYEQYF. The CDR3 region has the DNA TGTGCCAGCGAACAGGGAGACAACTCCTACGAGCAGTACTTC.

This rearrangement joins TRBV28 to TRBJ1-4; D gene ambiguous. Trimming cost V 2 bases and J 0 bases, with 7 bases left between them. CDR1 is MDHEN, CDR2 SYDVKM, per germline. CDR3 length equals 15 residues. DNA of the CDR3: TGTGCCAGCAGTTTACGGAGTGCAACTAATGAAAAACTGTTTTTT. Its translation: CASSLRSATNEKLFF.

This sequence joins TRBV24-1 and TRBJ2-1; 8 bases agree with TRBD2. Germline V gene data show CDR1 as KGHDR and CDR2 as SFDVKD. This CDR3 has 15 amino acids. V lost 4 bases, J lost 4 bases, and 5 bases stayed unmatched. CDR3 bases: TGTGCCACCAGTGACCGGACTAGCACGTACAATGAGCAGTTCTTC. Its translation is CATSDRTSTYNEQFF.

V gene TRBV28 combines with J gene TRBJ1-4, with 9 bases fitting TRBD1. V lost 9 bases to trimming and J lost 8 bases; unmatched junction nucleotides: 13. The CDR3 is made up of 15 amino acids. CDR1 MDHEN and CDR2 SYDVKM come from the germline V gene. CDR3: CASTGTGFVKEKLFF. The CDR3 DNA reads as TGTGCCAGTACCGGGACAGGGTTCGTAAAGGAAAAACTGTTTTTT.

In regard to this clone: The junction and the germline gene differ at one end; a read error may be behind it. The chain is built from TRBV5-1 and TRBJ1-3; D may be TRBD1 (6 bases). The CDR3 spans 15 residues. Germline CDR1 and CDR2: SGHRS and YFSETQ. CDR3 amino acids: CASRLETGAGNTIYF. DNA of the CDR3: TGCGCCAGCAGATTGGAGACAGGCGCGGGAAACACCATATATTTT.

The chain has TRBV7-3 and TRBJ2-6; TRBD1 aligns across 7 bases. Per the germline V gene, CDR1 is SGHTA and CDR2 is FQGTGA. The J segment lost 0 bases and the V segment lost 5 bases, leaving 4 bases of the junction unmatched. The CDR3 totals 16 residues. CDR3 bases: TGTGCCAGCAGCCCAAGGGACAGCTCTGGGGCCAACGTCCTGACTTTC. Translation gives CASSPRDSSGANVLTF.

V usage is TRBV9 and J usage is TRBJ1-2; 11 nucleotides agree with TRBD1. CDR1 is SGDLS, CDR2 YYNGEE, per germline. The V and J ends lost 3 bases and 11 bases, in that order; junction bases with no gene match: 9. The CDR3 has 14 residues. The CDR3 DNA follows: TGTGCCAGCAGCGCCCCAGGGACAGGGGGAATTTACACCTTC. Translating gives CASSAPGTGGIYTF.

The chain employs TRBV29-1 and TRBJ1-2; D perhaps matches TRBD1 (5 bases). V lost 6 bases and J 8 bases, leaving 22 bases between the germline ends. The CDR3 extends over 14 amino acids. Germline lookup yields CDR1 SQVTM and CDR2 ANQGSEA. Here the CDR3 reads CSVSTGTLSRGYTF. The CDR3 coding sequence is TGCAGCGTCTCGACCGGGACTCTCAGCCGGGGCTACACCTTC.

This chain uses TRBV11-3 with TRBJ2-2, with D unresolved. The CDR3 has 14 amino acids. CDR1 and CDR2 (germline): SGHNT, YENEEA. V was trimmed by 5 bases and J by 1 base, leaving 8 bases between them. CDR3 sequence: CASSPLRNTGELFF. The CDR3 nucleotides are TGTGCCAGCAGCCCCCTAAGGAACACCGGGGAGCTGTTTTTT.

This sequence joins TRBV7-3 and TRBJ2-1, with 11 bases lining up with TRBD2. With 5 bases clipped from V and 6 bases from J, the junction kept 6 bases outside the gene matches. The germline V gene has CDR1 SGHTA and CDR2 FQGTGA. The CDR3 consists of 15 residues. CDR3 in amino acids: CASSRSGRAGNEQFF. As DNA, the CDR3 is TGTGCCAGCAGCCGTAGCGGGAGGGCTGGCAATGAGCAGTTCTTC. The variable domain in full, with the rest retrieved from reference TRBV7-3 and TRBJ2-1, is GAGVSQTPSNKVTEKGKYVELRCDPISGHTALYWYRQSLGQGPEFLIYFQGTGAADDSGLPNDRFFAVRPEGSVSTLKIQRTERGDSAVYLCASSRSGRAGNEQFFGPGTRLTVL.

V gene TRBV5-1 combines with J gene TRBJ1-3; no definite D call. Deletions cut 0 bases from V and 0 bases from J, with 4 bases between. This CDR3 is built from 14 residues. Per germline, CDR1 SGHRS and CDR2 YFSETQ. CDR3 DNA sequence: TGCGCCAGCAGCTTGGCCGACTCTGGAAACACCATATATTTT. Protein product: CASSLADSGNTIYF. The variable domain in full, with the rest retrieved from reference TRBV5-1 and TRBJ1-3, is KAGVTQTPRYLIKTRGQQVTLSCSPISGHRSVSWYQQTPGQGLQFLFEYFSETQRNKGNFPGRFSGRQFSNSRSEMNVSTLELGDSALYLCASSLADSGNTIYFGEGSWLTVV.